The 22 T cell receptor beta chains below were found in one sample sequenced in a study of vaccination effects on CD4 cells after COVID-19. No cognate antigen is known for these TCRs. The method was immunoSEQ multiplex PCR; TCRdb's version includes in-frame clones alone and lacks a portion of them. The sample has 25,000 or so clones; around 70% are singletons. Antigen-specific CD4+ T cells were first expanded with viral peptide pools by the ViraFEST assay and only then sequenced. The culture ran for under eleven days, and then CD4+ T cells were isolated. Each participant received a vaccine that was either BNT162b2 or mRNA-1273, given as two doses. Sequenced here: CD4+ T cells from PBMCs cultured with SARS-CoV-2 spike peptides, sampled after COVID-19 vaccination. The receptors were sampled from a human donor who received a COVID-19 vaccine.

The rearrangement uses TRBV6-1 and TRBJ1-2; weak D call: TRBD1 (5 bases). The CDR3 has 16 residues. The V and J ends lost 0 bases and 0 bases respectively, with 11 bases between them. Germline assignment: CDR1 MNHNS and CDR2 SASEGT. The CDR3 region has the DNA TGTGCCAGCAGTGAAGCTTTCGGGGGAACTAACTATGGCTACACCTTC. Protein: CASSEAFGGTNYGYTF.

The V gene is TRBV3-1 (or the pseudogene TRBV3-2), the J gene TRBJ1-2; possibly TRBD1 for D (5 bases). The CDR3 consists of 13 residues. V lost 7 bases, J lost 4 bases, and 13 bases lay in between. The germline V gene has CDR1 LGHDT and CDR2 YNNKEL (reference sequence). The CDR3 protein is CASTPGEGYGYTF. DNA of the CDR3: TGTGCCAGCACTCCGGGGGAAGGCTATGGCTACACCTTC.

V gene TRBV6-4 combines with J gene TRBJ2-3; 9 positions match TRBD2. Germline CDR1 MRHNA, CDR2 SNTAGT. The CDR3 has 15 residues. After removal of 6 bases from V and 6 bases from J, the junction contained 10 bases not matched to a gene. The CDR3, as DNA: TGTGCCAGCAGACACTCCGGCGGGGGGGCCGATACGCAGTATTTT. Translation: CASRHSGGGADTQYF.

V is TRBV19 and J is TRBJ2-5; 8 bases are shared with TRBD2. The CDR3 sequence is 15 residues long. Germline V gene data show CDR1 as LNHDA and CDR2 as SQIVND (reference sequence). The V and J ends lost 4 bases and 4 bases, in that order; junction bases with no gene match: 8. CDR3 bases: TGTGCCAGTAGTACAGGGACTAGAAGGACAGAGACCCAGTACTTC. Translation gives CASSTGTRRTETQYF. Full variable domain (remainder filled in from reference TRBV19 and TRBJ2-5): DGGITQSPKYLFRKEGQNVTLSCEQNLNHDAMYWYRQDPGQGLRLIYYSQIVNDFQKGDIAEGYSVSREKKESFPLTVTSAQKNPTAFYLCASSTGTRRTETQYFGPGTRLLVL.

CDR3 amino acids: CASSLDLASYNEQFF. Here the CDR3 DNA reads TGTGCCAGCAGCTTAGATCTAGCGAGTTACAATGAGCAGTTCTTC. The rearrangement uses TRBV11-3 and TRBJ2-1; possibly TRBD2 for D (6 bases). The CDR3 is 15 amino acids. Germline V gene data show CDR1 as SGHNT and CDR2 as YENEEA. V lost 0 bases and J 4 bases, leaving 10 bases between the germline ends.

The chain has TRBV2 and TRBJ1-3, with TRBD1 as a possible D gene (5 bases). The CDR3 length is 14 residues. The germline V and J ends were trimmed by 7 bases and 7 bases, with 17 bases remaining between them. CDR1 is SNHLY and CDR2 is FYNNEI in the germline V gene. This CDR3 is CASIGPGPSNTIYF. CDR3 DNA sequence: TGTGCCAGCATTGGACCGGGGCCCTCGAACACCATATATTTT.

A single count supports this clone. The J gene is TRBJ1-5, the V gene TRBV24-1; D may be TRBD1 (6 bases). The CDR3 covers 16 residues. Germline CDR1 KGHDR, CDR2 SFDVKD. Between the trimmed V and J ends, which lost 3 bases and 5 bases, there was a span of 16 bases. The CDR3 sequence: CATSDVRGGADQPQHF. Written as DNA, the CDR3 is TGTGCCACCAGTGATGTGCGGGGGGGGGCGGATCAGCCCCAGCATTTT.

V gene TRBV6-2 or TRBV6-3 combines with J gene TRBJ1-2, with no clear D. The V and J ends lost 0 bases and 6 bases respectively, with 14 bases between them. This CDR3 has 15 residues. Germline lookup yields CDR1 MNHEY and CDR2 SVGEGT. In DNA, the CDR3 is TGTGCCAGCAGTTACTCGATCGCATCCCTCGATGGCTACACCTTC. It yields the protein CASSYSIASLDGYTF.

The rearrangement uses TRBV5-1 and TRBJ1-1; D might be TRBD1 (5 bases). Germline loops: CDR1 SGHRS, CDR2 YFSETQ. The V end lost 10 bases, the J end lost 6 bases, and 16 bases lay between the germline ends. CDR3 length equals 12 residues. The CDR3 protein is CASGEGNAEAFF. For the CDR3, the DNA is TGCGCCTCGGGGGAAGGGAATGCTGAAGCTTTCTTT.

The chain is built from TRBV19 and TRBJ2-7; 8 bases fit TRBD2. The junction had 11 bases not matched to a gene; V was cut back by 5 bases and J by 2 bases. This CDR3 has 16 amino acids. Per germline, CDR1 LNHDA and CDR2 SQIVND (reference sequence). The CDR3 nucleotides read TGTGCCAGTAGTGGCAAGGGAGCGGGAGTCCCCTACGAGCAGTACTTC. This encodes CASSGKGAGVPYEQYF.

This chain links TRBV18 with TRBJ1-2; 7 bases fit TRBD1. The V and J ends lost 2 bases and 4 bases, in that order; junction bases with no gene match: 10. The length of the CDR3 is 16 residues. The V gene's germline CDR1 is KGHSH and CDR2 LQKENI. CDR3 protein: CASSPRQGRTIYGYTF. The CDR3 coding sequence is TGTGCCAGCTCACCAAGACAGGGACGGACTATCTATGGCTACACCTTC.

V gene TRBV7-9 combines with J gene TRBJ2-3, with 11 bases that match TRBD2. This CDR3 spans 16 amino acids. Germline trimming cut 2 bases from V and 6 bases from J; bases unmatched to any gene: 7. CDR1 and CDR2 (germline): SEHNR, FQNEAQ (reference sequence). The CDR3: CASSLILAGERDTQYF. CDR3 coding DNA: TGTGCCAGCAGCTTAATACTAGCGGGAGAGAGGGATACGCAGTATTTT. The entire variable domain, with the rest obtained from reference TRBV7-9 and TRBJ2-3, is as follows: DTGVSQNPRHKITKRGQNVTFRCDPISEHNRLYWYRQTLGQGPEFLTYFQNEAQLEKSRLLSDRFSAERPKGSFSTLEIQRTEQGDSAMYLCASSLILAGERDTQYFGPGTRLTVL.

In its sample, this clone ranks as medium-sized. The V call is TRBV4-1, the J call TRBJ1-3; D is undetermined. With 0 bases removed from V and 3 bases from J, the gap between germline ends came to 15 bases. This CDR3 has 17 residues. Per germline, CDR1 MGHRA and CDR2 YSYEKL. CDR3 sequence (DNA): TGCGCCAGCAGCCAAGATACCCTCAGGAGCGGTGGAAACACCATATATTTT. Residues: CASSQDTLRSGGNTIYF.

The chain joins TRBV5-1 to TRBJ2-3; D might be TRBD2 (6 bases). The germline gives CDR1 SGHRS, CDR2 YFSETQ. Trimming shortened V by 0 bases and J by 1 base, and 9 bases separated the two germline ends. The CDR3 contains 15 residues. CDR3 bases: TGCGCCAGCAGCTTGGGGGCTAGCGGCACAGATACGCAGTATTTT. Protein sequence: CASSLGASGTDTQYF.

The CDR3 reads CAWSQRNSDTQYF. As DNA, the CDR3 is TGTGCCTGGAGTCAGCGGAACTCAGATACGCAGTATTTT. J is TRBJ2-3 and V is TRBV30; possible D gene TRBD2, 5 bases. Germline lookup yields CDR1 GTSNPN and CDR2 SVGIG (reference sequence). Trimming took 2 bases from V and 4 from J, leaving 10 bases between them. The CDR3 spans 13 residues.

The rearrangement uses TRBV28 and TRBJ1-6; 8 positions agree with TRBD1. The V and J ends lost 7 bases and 3 bases, in that order; junction bases with no gene match: 5. Germline V gene lookup returns CDR1 MDHEN and CDR2 SYDVKM. This CDR3 has 15 amino acids. The CDR3 region has the DNA TGTGCCAGCAAGGCAGGGGGCTACTATAATTCACCCCTCCACTTT. Protein: CASKAGGYYNSPLHF.

V is TRBV5-1 and J is TRBJ1-1; D uncertain. The length of the CDR3 is 14 residues. V was trimmed by 2 bases and J by 0 bases, leaving 8 bases between them. Germline CDR1 is SGHRS and CDR2 is YFSETQ. CDR3 protein: CASSFEGMNTEAFF. For the CDR3, the DNA is TGCGCCAGCAGCTTCGAGGGCATGAACACTGAAGCTTTCTTT.

This clone is classed as medium-sized. V gene TRBV11-3 combines with J gene TRBJ1-1, with TRBD1 matching over 7 bases. The CDR3 contains 12 residues. V was clipped by 4 bases and J by 7 bases; unmatched bases: 3. CDR1 is SGHNT and CDR2 is YENEEA in the germline V gene. CDR3 in amino acids: CASSSQGIEAFF. The CDR3 DNA is TGTGCCAGCAGCTCACAGGGGATTGAAGCTTTCTTT.

This chain connects TRBV23-1 to TRBJ2-1; the match to TRBD1 covers 8 bases. TRBV23-1 is annotated as an ORF whose role is uncertain. Losses at the gene ends were 2 bases for V and 5 bases for J; bases not matched to a gene: 5. CDR3 length equals 15 residues. The CDR3 reads CASSQKGQADNEQFF. The CDR3 region has the DNA TGCGCCAGCAGTCAAAAGGGACAGGCCGACAATGAGCAGTTCTTC.

J is TRBJ2-7 and V is TRBV2; D unresolved. The V end lost 2 bases, the J end lost 2 bases, and 7 bases lay between the germline ends. CDR1 and CDR2 from the germline V gene are SNHLY and FYNNEI. The CDR3 length is 13 residues. The chain's CDR3 is CASSERSAYEQYF. In DNA form, the CDR3 reads TGTGCCAGCAGTGAAAGGTCAGCCTACGAGCAGTACTTC.

The J gene is TRBJ2-7, the V gene TRBV28; D is possibly TRBD2 (5 bases). V lost 5 bases and J lost 3, with 14 bases in between. The CDR3 contains 14 residues. Germline CDR1 and CDR2: MDHEN and SYDVKM. CDR3 bases: TGTGCCAGCAGTACCGGGATGAGCCGCTACGAGCAGTACTTC. It codes for CASSTGMSRYEQYF.

This clone was found once. This chain connects TRBV5-4 to TRBJ2-3, with D unresolved. The CDR3 has 13 amino acids. Per the germline V gene, CDR1 is SGHNT and CDR2 is YYREEE (reference sequence). With 2 bases removed from V and 1 base from J, the gap between germline ends came to 5 bases. The CDR3 DNA reads as TGTGCCAGCAGCTTTTGGGGCACAGATACGCAGTATTTT. Its translation: CASSFWGTDTQYF.